The clone carrying this TCR beta chain occurred once. This specimen belongs to a study of blood T cell repertoires in COVID-19. This CDR3 spans 12 amino acids. Trimming removed 7 bases from V and 6 bases from J, with 11 bases in between. CDR1 is KGHDR, CDR2 SFDVKD, per germline. Data came from immunoSEQ multiplex PCR; TCRdb stores just in-frame clones and leaves some out. Of fewer than 400,000 clones listed, 89% are singletons. The specimen sequenced was PBMCs or T cells enriched from blood (not recorded which). This rearrangement joins TRBV24-1 to TRBJ1-2, with D maybe TRBD1 (5 bases). This sequence originates from a woman aged 30 to 39 who had recovered from COVID-19. CDR3 in amino acids: CATSQRGHGYTF. The CDR3 DNA sequence: TGTGCCACCAGCCAAAGGGGTCATGGCTACACCTTC.